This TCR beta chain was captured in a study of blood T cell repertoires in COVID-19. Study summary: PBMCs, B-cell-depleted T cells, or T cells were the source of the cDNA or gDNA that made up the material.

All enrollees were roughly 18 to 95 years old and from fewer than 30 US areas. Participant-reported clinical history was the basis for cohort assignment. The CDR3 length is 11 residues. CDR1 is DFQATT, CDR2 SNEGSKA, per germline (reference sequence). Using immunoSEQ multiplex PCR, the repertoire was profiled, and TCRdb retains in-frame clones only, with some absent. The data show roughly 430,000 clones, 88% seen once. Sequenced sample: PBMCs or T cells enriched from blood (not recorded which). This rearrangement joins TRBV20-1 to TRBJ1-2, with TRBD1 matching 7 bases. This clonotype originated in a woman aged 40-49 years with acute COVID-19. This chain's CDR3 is CRGGQGDGYTF. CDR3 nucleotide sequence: TGCAGGGGGGGCCAGGGGGATGGCTACACCTTC.